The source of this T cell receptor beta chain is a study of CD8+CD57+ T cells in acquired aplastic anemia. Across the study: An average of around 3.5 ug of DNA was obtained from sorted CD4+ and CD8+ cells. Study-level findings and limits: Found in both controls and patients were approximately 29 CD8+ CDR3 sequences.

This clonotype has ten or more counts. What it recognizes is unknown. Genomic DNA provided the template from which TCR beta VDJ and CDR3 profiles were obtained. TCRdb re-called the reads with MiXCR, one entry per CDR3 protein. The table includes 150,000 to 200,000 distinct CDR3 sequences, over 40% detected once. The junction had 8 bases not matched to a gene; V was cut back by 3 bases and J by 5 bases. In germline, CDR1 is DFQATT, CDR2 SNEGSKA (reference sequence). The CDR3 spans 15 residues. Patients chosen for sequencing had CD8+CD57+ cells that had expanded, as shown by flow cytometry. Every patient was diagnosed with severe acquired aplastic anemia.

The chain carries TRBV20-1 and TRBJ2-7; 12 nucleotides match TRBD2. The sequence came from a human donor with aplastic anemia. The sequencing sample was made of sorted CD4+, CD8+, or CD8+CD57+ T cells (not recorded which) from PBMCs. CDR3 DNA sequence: TGCAGTGCTAGGAACCAACTAGCGGGAGGAAACGAGCAGTACTTC. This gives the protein CSARNQLAGGNEQYF.